A single sample gave rise to the 30 T cell receptor beta chains below, sequenced in a study of blood T cells in healthy people across ages. With a J-beta primer mix and a sample-barcoded 5' primer, a second PCR ran roughly 6 to 12 cycles. Via MiXCR, TCRdb re-called the 5' RACE reads, giving one row per CDR3 protein. The sample lists about 760,000 distinct CDR3 sequences, about 25% occurring once. The sample also formed part of further work on T cells of mothers and their children.

The sample taken for sequencing was blood. Receptors originate from a boy under 18 in good health.

This sequence joins TRBV15 and TRBJ2-5; D uncertain. Trimming cost V 2 bases and J 4 bases, with 14 bases left between them. The CDR3 runs 15 residues. CDR1 and CDR2 from the germline V gene are LNHNV and YYDKDF (reference sequence). The CDR3 nucleotides read TGTGCCACCAGCAGATCGAAAAGGTGGATAGAGACCCAGTACTTC. This codes for CATSRSKRWIETQYF.

The chain recombines TRBV28 with TRBJ2-7; 8 positions agree with TRBD1. J lost 4 bases, V lost 2 bases, and 7 bases had no gene match. Germline CDR1 is MDHEN and CDR2 is SYDVKM. The CDR3 runs to 15 residues. Written as DNA, the CDR3 is TGTGCCAGCAGTTTAGCAGGGGGCCCTCTTTACGAGCAGTACTTC. As protein: CASSLAGGPLYEQYF.

V gene TRBV7-3 combines with J gene TRBJ2-2; weak D call: TRBD2 (8 bases). V lost 5 bases, J lost 9 bases, and 28 bases lay in between. Germline values: CDR1 SGHTA, CDR2 FQGTGA. This CDR3 contains 18 residues. As DNA, the CDR3 is TGTGCCAGCAGCCCCAGGGGGATAGCGGGGTCGAGCGCCCGGGAGCTGTTTTTT. It translates to CASSPRGIAGSSARELFF.

The chain is built from TRBV7-9 and TRBJ2-5; 7 bases align to TRBD2. Per germline, CDR1 SEHNR and CDR2 FQNEAQ (reference sequence). With 5 bases clipped from V and 11 bases from J, the junction kept 14 bases outside the gene matches. The CDR3 covers 14 residues. DNA of the CDR3: TGTGCCAGCAGCAGGTCGACTAGCCTCGGGGAGCAGTACTTC. This codes for CASSRSTSLGEQYF.

In this sample, this clonotype turned up a few times. The genes are TRBV6-5 and TRBJ2-3; D ambiguous. This CDR3 has 12 residues. The germline V gene encodes CDR1 MNHEY and CDR2 SVGAGI. The ends were cut back, 4 bases at V and 3 bases at J, with 5 bases in the middle. Here the CDR3 reads CASSSQTDTQYF. The CDR3 DNA reads as TGTGCCAGCAGTTCACAAACAGATACGCAGTATTTT.

The chain links TRBV20-1 to TRBJ2-7; possibly TRBD1 for D (6 bases). V shed 4 bases and J shed 3 bases, with 22 bases lying between them. This CDR3 is 16 amino acids long. The germline V gene has CDR1 DFQATT and CDR2 SNEGSKA (reference sequence). The CDR3: CSAIVIEGQDSYEQYF. The CDR3 nucleotides read TGCAGTGCTATTGTGATTGAGGGACAAGATAGCTACGAGCAGTACTTC.

This clonotype was picked up a small number of times. The gene calls are TRBV2 and TRBJ2-5; 10 bases agree with TRBD2. The CDR3 runs 15 residues. Germline V gives CDR1 SNHLY, CDR2 FYNNEI. The ends lost 2 bases at V and 2 bases at J; junction bases unmatched: 2. CDR3 bases: TGTGCCAGCAGTGAACTAGCGGGGGTGCAAGAGACCCAGTACTTC. Amino acid sequence: CASSELAGVQETQYF. The complete variable domain, with remaining parts taken from reference TRBV2 and TRBJ2-5, reads EPEVTQTPSHQVTQMGQEVILRCVPISNHLYFYWYRQILGQKVEFLVSFYNNEISEKSEIFDDQFSVERPDGSNFTLKIRSTKLEDSAMYFCASSELAGVQETQYFGPGTRLLVL.

The chain uses TRBV28 and TRBJ2-4, with 8 bases lining up with TRBD1. This CDR3 has 15 amino acids. Trimming took 6 bases from V and 5 from J; bases not matched to a gene: 9. Looked up from germline, CDR1 is MDHEN and CDR2 is SYDVKM. In nucleotides, the CDR3 is TGTGCCAGCAGCCCGATCCAGGGGGCGGAAAACATTCAGTACTTC. Protein product: CASSPIQGAENIQYF.

This clonotype was detected a few times. This sequence joins TRBV11-2 and TRBJ2-5; D is perhaps TRBD2 (6 bases). Between the trimmed V and J ends, which lost 5 bases and 6 bases, there was a span of 16 bases. CDR1 is SGHAT and CDR2 is FQNNGV in the germline V gene. The CDR3 is 14 residues long. The chain's CDR3 is CASSQLGRGKTQYF. The CDR3 bases are TGTGCCAGCAGCCAACTGGGGCGGGGAAAGACCCAGTACTTC.

This rearrangement joins TRBV7-9 to TRBJ2-1, with 7 bases lining up with TRBD1. V dropped 1 base and J dropped 6; count of bases not matched to a gene: 6. Germline V gene lookup returns CDR1 SEHNR and CDR2 FQNEAQ (reference sequence). This CDR3 spans 15 amino acids. The CDR3 DNA sequence: TGTGCCAGCAGCTTAGGGACAGGCGGCTCCAATGAGCAGTTCTTC. It is translated as CASSLGTGGSNEQFF. The variable domain in full, completed from reference TRBV7-9 and TRBJ2-1, reads DTGVSQNPRHKITKRGQNVTFRCDPISEHNRLYWYRQTLGQGPEFLTYFQNEAQLEKSRLLSDRFSAERPKGSFSTLEIQRTEQGDSAMYLCASSLGTGGSNEQFFGPGTRLTVL.

This clonotype came up a few times. CDR3 protein: CASSYVGGERGKYNEQFF. The CDR3 DNA follows: TGTGCCAGCAGTTACGTTGGCGGGGAGCGGGGGAAATACAATGAGCAGTTCTTC. This chain uses TRBV6-5 with TRBJ2-1, with TRBD2 matching over 8 bases. CDR3 length: 18 amino acids. Trimming at V came to 2 bases and at J to 4 bases, leaving 13 bases not matched to a gene. From germline, CDR1 is MNHEY and CDR2 SVGAGI.

CDR3 in amino acids: CSASSGGGANEQFF. In DNA form, the CDR3 reads TGCAGTGCTAGTAGTGGCGGGGGGGCCAATGAGCAGTTCTTC. V and J are TRBV20-1 and TRBJ2-1; the match to TRBD2 covers 9 bases. The CDR3 extends over 14 amino acids. The germline V gene has CDR1 DFQATT and CDR2 SNEGSKA (reference sequence). With 3 bases clipped from V and 6 bases from J, the junction kept 6 bases outside the gene matches.

The rearrangement uses TRBV12-3 or TRBV12-4 and TRBJ2-3; 11 bases match TRBD2. With V trimmed by 6 bases and J by 1 base, 3 bases remained unmatched. The CDR3 extends over 15 amino acids. CDR3 DNA sequence: TGTGCCAGCAGGCCGACTAGCGGGGGCACAGATACGCAGTATTTT. This gives the protein CASRPTSGGTDTQYF.

This clonotype was counted once. The V and J genes are TRBV12-3 or TRBV12-4 and TRBJ1-4; D remains unclear. V was clipped by 3 bases and J by 13 bases, with 9 bases between them. The CDR3 runs 11 residues. In nucleotides, the CDR3 is TGTGCCAGCAGTTTGTCAAAACTACTGTTTTTT. Amino acids: CASSLSKLLFF.

This clonotype was detected a few times. The genes are TRBV5-1 and TRBJ2-7; TRBD2 agrees at 9 bases. The trim removed 4 bases at V and 12 bases at J, leaving 11 bases unmatched. The CDR3 has 13 residues. From germline, CDR1 is SGHRS and CDR2 YFSETQ. The CDR3 loop is CASSQNGGGAPYF. As DNA, the CDR3 is TGCGCCAGCAGCCAGAATGGCGGGGGGGCCCCGTACTTC.

The table lists this clonotype with a few counts. The V gene is TRBV6-1, the J gene TRBJ2-7, with D unresolved. Germline V gives CDR1 MNHNS, CDR2 SASEGT. This CDR3 has 13 amino acids. The V and J ends lost 2 bases and 4 bases respectively, with 9 bases between them. The CDR3 nucleotides read TGTGCCAGCAGTGAATATTTCGTATACGAGCAGTACTTC. It translates to CASSEYFVYEQYF.

This clonotype was counted between two and nine times. One end of the junction does not line up with germline, which may come from a read error. The V and J genes are TRBV20-1 and TRBJ1-1; D unresolved. CDR1 DFQATT and CDR2 SNEGSKA come from the germline V gene (reference sequence). This CDR3 is built from 14 residues. Here the CDR3 reads CSARDLALGTEAFF. DNA of the CDR3: TGCAGTGCCAGAGATCTGGCCTTAGGCACTGAAGCTTTCTTT.

V and J are TRBV29-1 and TRBJ2-5; D is unclear. Germline V lookup: CDR1 SQVTM, CDR2 ANQGSEA. The CDR3 covers 12 residues. V lost 5 bases and J lost 0, with 7 bases in between. The CDR3: CSVRVYQETQYF. As DNA, the CDR3 is TGCAGCGTTAGGGTGTACCAAGAGACCCAGTACTTC. Full variable domain (outside the CDR3, taken from reference TRBV29-1 and TRBJ2-5): SAVISQKPSRDICQRGTSLTIQCQVDSQVTMMFWYRQQPGQSLTLIATANQGSEATYESGFVIDKFPISRPNLTFSTLTVSNMSPEDSSIYLCSVRVYQETQYFGPGTRLLVL.

The chain recombines TRBV2 with TRBJ1-4; no clear D gene. The CDR3 sequence is 14 residues long. Deletions cut 3 bases from V and 5 bases from J, with 10 bases between. CDR1 is SNHLY and CDR2 is FYNNEI in the germline V gene. The CDR3 DNA sequence: TGTGCCAGCAGTGAGGTGACACAGAATGAAAAACTGTTTTTT. Translated, it gives CASSEVTQNEKLFF.

This clonotype was counted between two and nine times. The chain combines TRBV6-1 with TRBJ1-2; D gene uncertain. V was pared by 6 bases and J by 0 bases, with 14 bases between. CDR1 and CDR2 from the germline V gene are MNHNS and SASEGT. This CDR3 contains 15 residues. The CDR3 sequence: CASRGLRATNYGYTF. The CDR3 bases are TGTGCCAGCAGGGGTTTGAGGGCTACTAACTATGGCTACACCTTC.

V and J are TRBV28 and TRBJ1-1; D is undetermined. CDR1 and CDR2 from the germline V gene are MDHEN and SYDVKM. This CDR3 spans 14 amino acids. V dropped 5 bases and J dropped 0 bases, with 10 bases sitting between them. CDR3 nucleotide sequence: TGTGCCAGCAGTAGTCACAGACTGAACACTGAAGCTTTCTTT. Protein product: CASSSHRLNTEAFF.

In its sample, this clonotype was seen once. This sequence joins TRBV7-2 and TRBJ2-1; 9 bases agree with TRBD2. Trimming removed 5 bases from V and 4 bases from J; junction bases left unmatched: 9. Germline V lookup: CDR1 SGHTA, CDR2 FQGNSA. The CDR3 loop spans 16 amino acids. CDR3 in amino acids: CASSVNQRGEYNEQFF. The CDR3 nucleotides read TGTGCCAGCAGCGTAAATCAGCGGGGGGAATACAATGAGCAGTTCTTC.

This clonotype has more than one count but fewer than ten. V usage is TRBV6-5 and J usage is TRBJ2-1; 14 positions match TRBD2. The CDR3 loop spans 15 amino acids. V gave up 2 bases and J gave up 8 bases; unmatched junction bases: 2. Germline V gene sequence: CDR1 MNHEY, CDR2 SVGAGI. The CDR3 protein is CASSYGTSGGYEQFF. The CDR3 DNA follows: TGTGCCAGCAGTTACGGGACTAGCGGGGGATATGAGCAGTTCTTC.

The chain employs TRBV19 and TRBJ2-1; 9 bases line up with TRBD2. Looked up from germline, CDR1 is LNHDA and CDR2 is SQIVND (reference sequence). This CDR3 is built from 17 residues. After removal of 0 bases from V and 4 bases from J, the junction contained 7 bases not matched to a gene. In nucleotides, the CDR3 is TGTGCCAGTAGTATAGATTTTGGCGGGGGGGTTTACAATGAGCAGTTCTTC. Translation gives CASSIDFGGGVYNEQFF.

The rearrangement uses TRBV9 and TRBJ1-1, with D possibly being TRBD1 (5 bases). Trimming left V 0 bases short and J 0 bases short, with 9 bases between. Germline CDR1 SGDLS, CDR2 YYNGEE. CDR3 length equals 15 residues. This chain's CDR3 is CASSVGPGMNTEAFF. CDR3 nucleotide sequence: TGTGCCAGCAGCGTAGGTCCAGGGATGAACACTGAAGCTTTCTTT.

The chain recombines TRBV12-3 or TRBV12-4 with TRBJ2-4; TRBD1 aligns across 7 bases. The trim removed 4 bases at V and 0 bases at J, leaving 15 bases unmatched. This CDR3 contains 19 residues. CDR3 DNA sequence: TGTGCCAGCAGTTACCCTATCCTGGACAGGACAATAGCCAAAAACATTCAGTACTTC. Translating gives CASSYPILDRTIAKNIQYF.

The CDR3 DNA reads as TGTGCCATCCGGGGGAACCAAGAGACCCAGTACTTC. It yields the protein CAIRGNQETQYF. This chain links TRBV2 with TRBJ2-5, with a weak D call TRBD2 (6 bases). Germline V gives CDR1 SNHLY, CDR2 FYNNEI. CDR3 size: 12 residues. V lost 10 bases and J lost 0, with 9 bases in between.

The sample holds a few counts of this clonotype. The chain employs TRBV19 and TRBJ1-2, with D possibly being TRBD1 (5 bases). This CDR3 region has 13 residues. V lost 8 bases and J 5 bases, leaving 15 bases between the germline ends. CDR1 and CDR2 from the germline V gene are LNHDA and SQIVND (reference sequence). The CDR3 reads CASGVGEGYGYTF. As DNA, the CDR3 is TGTGCCAGTGGAGTGGGGGAAGGATATGGCTACACCTTC.

The chain uses TRBV5-1 and TRBJ2-3; 10 bases fit TRBD2. The CDR3 totals 19 residues. V was pared by 3 bases and J by 1 base, with 14 bases of the junction left unmatched. CDR1 is SGHRS, CDR2 YFSETQ, per germline. The CDR3 bases are TGCGCCAGCAGCTCCCCCAACGAGCTAGCGGGAGCGGGCACAGATACGCAGTATTTT. It specifies CASSSPNELAGAGTDTQYF.

This clonotype has just a few counts. This chain joins TRBV27 and TRBJ1-1; no reliable D call. Trimming shortened V by 6 bases and J by 0 bases, and 17 bases separated the two germline ends. This CDR3 region has 16 residues. The germline gives CDR1 MNHEY, CDR2 SMNVEV (reference sequence). This CDR3 is CASRPGLLLMNTEAFF. The CDR3 DNA reads TGTGCCAGCAGACCCGGCCTGCTCCTGATGAACACTGAAGCTTTCTTT.